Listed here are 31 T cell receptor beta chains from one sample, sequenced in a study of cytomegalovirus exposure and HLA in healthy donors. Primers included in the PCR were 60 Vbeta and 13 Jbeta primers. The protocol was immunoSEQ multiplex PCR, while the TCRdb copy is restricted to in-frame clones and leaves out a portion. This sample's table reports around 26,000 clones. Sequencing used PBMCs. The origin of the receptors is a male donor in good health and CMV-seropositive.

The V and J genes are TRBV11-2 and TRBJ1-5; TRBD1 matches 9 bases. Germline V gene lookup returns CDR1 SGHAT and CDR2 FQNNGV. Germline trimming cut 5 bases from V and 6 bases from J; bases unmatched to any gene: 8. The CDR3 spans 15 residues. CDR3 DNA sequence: TGTGCCAGCAGCGCGGGACAGGGCTTCGCTCAGCCCCAGCATTTT. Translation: CASSAGQGFAQPQHF.

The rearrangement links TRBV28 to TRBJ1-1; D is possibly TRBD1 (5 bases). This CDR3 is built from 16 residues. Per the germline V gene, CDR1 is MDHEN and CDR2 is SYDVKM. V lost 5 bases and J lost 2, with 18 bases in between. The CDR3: CASSAWGGITNTEAFF. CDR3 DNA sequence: TGTGCCAGCAGTGCTTGGGGGGGGATTACTAACACTGAAGCTTTCTTT.

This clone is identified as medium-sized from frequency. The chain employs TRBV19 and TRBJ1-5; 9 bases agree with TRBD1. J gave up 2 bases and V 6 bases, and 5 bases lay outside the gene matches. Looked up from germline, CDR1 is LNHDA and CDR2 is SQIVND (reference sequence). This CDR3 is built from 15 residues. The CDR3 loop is CASRPGQGGNQPQHF. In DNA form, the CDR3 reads TGTGCCAGTAGGCCGGGACAGGGAGGCAATCAGCCCCAGCATTTT.

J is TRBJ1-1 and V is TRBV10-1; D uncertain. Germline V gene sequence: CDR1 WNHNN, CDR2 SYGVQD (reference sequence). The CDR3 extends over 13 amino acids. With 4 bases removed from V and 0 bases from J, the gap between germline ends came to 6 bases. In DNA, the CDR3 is TGCGCCAGCAGTGTTACAGTGAACACTGAAGCTTTCTTT. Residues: CASSVTVNTEAFF.

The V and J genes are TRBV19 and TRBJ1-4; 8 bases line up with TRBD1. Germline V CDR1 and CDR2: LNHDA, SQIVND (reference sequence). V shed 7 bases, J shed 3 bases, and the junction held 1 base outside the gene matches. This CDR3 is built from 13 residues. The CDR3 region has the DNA TGTGCCAGTACGGGACAGGCTAATGAAAAACTGTTTTTT. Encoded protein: CASTGQANEKLFF.

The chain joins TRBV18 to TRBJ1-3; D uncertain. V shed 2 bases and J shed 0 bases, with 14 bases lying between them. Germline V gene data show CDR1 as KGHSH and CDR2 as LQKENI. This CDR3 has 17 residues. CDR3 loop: CASSPSPYSYSGNTIYF. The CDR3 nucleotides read TGTGCCAGCTCACCATCCCCTTACAGTTACTCTGGAAACACCATATATTTT.

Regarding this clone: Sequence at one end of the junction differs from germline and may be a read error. The CDR3 DNA sequence: TGTGCCTGGAAATCAGTTGGGGGCGAAGATTTCTTT. Translating it yields CAWKSVGGEDFF. V gene TRBV30 combines with J gene TRBJ1-1; perhaps TRBD1 as D (6 bases). This CDR3 has 12 residues. CDR1 and CDR2 from the germline V gene are GTSNPN and SVGIG (reference sequence).

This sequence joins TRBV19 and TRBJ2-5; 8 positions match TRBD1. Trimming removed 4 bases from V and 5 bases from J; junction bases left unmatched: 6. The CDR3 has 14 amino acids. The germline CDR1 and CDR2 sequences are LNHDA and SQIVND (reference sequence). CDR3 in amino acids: CASSTGQGVETQYF. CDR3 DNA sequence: TGTGCCAGTAGTACTGGACAGGGCGTCGAGACCCAGTACTTC.

CDR3 region: CASRAAYNEQFF. The CDR3 nucleotides are TGTGCCAGCAGGGCGGCCTACAATGAGCAGTTCTTC. The chain couples TRBV27 to TRBJ2-1; D is undetermined. This CDR3 has 12 residues. Per the germline V gene, CDR1 is MNHEY and CDR2 is SMNVEV (reference sequence). Trimming pared 6 bases from V and 2 bases from J, leaving 5 bases between.

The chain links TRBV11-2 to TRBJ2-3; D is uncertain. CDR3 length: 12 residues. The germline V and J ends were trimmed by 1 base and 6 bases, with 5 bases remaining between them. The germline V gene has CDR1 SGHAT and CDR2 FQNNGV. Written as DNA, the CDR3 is TGTGCCAGCAGCTTAGTTGAGGATACGCAGTATTTT. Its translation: CASSLVEDTQYF.

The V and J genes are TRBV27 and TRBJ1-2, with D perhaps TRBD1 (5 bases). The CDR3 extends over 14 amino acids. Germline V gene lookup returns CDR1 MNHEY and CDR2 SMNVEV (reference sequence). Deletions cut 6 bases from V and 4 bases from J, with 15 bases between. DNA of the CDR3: TGTGCCAGCAGCGAAGCAGGGATCAGCTATGGCTACACCTTC. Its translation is CASSEAGISYGYTF.

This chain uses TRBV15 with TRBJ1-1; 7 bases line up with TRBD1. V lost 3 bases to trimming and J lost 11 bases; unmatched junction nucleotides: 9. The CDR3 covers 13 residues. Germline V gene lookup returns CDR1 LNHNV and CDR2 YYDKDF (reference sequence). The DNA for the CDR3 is TGTGCCACCAGCAGCGGACAGGCTCAGAACGCTTTCTTT. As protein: CATSSGQAQNAFF.

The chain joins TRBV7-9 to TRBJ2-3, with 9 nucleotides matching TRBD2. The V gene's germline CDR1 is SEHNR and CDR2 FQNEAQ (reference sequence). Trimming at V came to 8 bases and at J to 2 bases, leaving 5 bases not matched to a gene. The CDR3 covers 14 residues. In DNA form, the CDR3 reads TGTGCCAGCGGTGAGCGGGGGGACACAGATACGCAGTATTTT. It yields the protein CASGERGDTDTQYF.

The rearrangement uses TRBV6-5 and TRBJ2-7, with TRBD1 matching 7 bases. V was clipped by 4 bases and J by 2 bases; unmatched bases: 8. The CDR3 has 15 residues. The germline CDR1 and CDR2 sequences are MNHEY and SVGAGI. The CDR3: CASSSLGQSTYEQYF. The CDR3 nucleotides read TGTGCCAGCAGTTCCTTGGGACAGTCAACCTACGAGCAGTACTTC.

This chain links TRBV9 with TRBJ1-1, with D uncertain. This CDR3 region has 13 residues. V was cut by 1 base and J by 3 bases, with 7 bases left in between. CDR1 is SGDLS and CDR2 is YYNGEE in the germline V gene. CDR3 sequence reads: CASSVMRDTEAFF. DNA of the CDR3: TGTGCCAGCAGCGTAATGAGGGACACTGAAGCTTTCTTT.

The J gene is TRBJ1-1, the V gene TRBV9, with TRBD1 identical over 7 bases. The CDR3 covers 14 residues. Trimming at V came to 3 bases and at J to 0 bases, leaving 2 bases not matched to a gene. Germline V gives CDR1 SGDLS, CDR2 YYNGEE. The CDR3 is CASSGGQLNTEAFF. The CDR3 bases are TGTGCCAGCAGCGGGGGACAGTTGAACACTGAAGCTTTCTTT.

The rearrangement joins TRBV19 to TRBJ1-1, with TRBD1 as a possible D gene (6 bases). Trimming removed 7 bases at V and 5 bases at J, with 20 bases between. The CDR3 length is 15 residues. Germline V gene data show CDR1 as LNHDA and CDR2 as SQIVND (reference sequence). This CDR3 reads CASTQSSGVSTEAFF. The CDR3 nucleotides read TGTGCCAGTACTCAGTCATCAGGGGTCAGTACTGAAGCTTTCTTT.

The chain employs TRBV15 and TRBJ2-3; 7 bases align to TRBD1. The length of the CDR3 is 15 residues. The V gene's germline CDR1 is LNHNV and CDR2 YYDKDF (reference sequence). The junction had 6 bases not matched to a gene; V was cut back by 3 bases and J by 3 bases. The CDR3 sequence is CATSRMGQPTDTQYF. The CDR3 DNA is TGTGCCACCAGCAGGATGGGACAGCCAACAGATACGCAGTATTTT.

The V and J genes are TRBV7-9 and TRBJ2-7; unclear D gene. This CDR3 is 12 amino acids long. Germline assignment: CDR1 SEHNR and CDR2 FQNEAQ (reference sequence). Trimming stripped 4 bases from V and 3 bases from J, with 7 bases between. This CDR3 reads CASSSLSYEQYF. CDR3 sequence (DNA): TGTGCCAGCAGCTCGTTGAGCTACGAGCAGTACTTC.

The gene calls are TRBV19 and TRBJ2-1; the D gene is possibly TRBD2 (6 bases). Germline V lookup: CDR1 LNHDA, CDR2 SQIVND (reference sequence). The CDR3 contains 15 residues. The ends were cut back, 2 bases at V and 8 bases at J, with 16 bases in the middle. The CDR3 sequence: CASSISLAGWDEQFF. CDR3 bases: TGTGCCAGTAGTATATCGTTGGCGGGGTGGGATGAGCAGTTCTTC.

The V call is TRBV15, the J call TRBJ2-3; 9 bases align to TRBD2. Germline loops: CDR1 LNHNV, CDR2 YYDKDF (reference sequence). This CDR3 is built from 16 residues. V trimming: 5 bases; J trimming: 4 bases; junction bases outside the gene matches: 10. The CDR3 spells CATSVAALAGSDTQYF. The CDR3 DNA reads TGTGCCACCAGCGTGGCGGCACTAGCGGGTTCAGATACGCAGTATTTT.

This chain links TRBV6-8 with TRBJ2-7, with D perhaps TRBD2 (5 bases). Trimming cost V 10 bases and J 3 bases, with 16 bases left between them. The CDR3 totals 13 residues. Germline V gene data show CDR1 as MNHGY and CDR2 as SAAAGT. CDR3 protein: CATPGVGIYEQYF. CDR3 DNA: TGTGCCACCCCCGGGGTAGGGATCTACGAGCAGTACTTC.

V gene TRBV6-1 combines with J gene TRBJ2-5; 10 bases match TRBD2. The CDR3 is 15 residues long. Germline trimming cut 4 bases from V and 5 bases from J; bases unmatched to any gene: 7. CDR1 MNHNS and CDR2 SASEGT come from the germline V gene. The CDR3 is CASSARSGGAETQYF. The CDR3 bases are TGTGCCAGCAGTGCCCGAAGCGGGGGGGCGGAGACCCAGTACTTC.

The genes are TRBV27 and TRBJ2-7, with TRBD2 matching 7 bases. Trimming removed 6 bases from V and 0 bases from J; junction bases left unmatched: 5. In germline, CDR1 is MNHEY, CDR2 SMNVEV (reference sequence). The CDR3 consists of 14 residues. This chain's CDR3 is CASRQAGVSYEQYF. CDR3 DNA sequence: TGTGCCAGCAGGCAGGCGGGGGTCTCCTACGAGCAGTACTTC.

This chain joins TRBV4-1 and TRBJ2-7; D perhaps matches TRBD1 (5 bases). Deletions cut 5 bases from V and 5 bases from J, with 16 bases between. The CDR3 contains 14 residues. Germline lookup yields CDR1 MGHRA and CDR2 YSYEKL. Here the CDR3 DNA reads TGCGCCAGCAGCTGGAGACAGAGCCCTGACGAGCAGTACTTC. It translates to CASSWRQSPDEQYF.

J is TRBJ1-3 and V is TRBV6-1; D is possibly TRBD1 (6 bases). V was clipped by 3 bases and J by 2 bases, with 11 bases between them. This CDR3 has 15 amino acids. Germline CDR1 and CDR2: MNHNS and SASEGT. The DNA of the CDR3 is TGTGCCAGCAGTGAGGGGGGGGCGGCTGGAAACACCATATATTTT. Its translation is CASSEGGAAGNTIYF.

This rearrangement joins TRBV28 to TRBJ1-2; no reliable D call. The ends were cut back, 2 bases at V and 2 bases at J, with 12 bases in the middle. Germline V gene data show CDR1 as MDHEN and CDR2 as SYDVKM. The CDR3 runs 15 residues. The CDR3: CASSLSSTVNYGYTF. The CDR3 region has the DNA TGTGCCAGCAGTTTAAGTTCCACGGTAAACTATGGCTACACCTTC.

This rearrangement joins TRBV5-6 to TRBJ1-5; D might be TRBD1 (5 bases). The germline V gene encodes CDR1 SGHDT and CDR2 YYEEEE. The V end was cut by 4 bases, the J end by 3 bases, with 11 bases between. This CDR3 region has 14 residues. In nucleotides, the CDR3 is TGTGCCAGCAGCGCCAGGGCCACCAATCAGCCCCAGCATTTT. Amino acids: CASSARATNQPQHF.

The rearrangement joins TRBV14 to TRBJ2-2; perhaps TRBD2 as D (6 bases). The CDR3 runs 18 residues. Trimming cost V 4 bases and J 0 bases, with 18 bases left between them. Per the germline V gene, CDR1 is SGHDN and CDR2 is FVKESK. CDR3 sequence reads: CASSPSPGLSTNTGELFF. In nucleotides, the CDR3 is TGTGCCAGCAGCCCGTCTCCGGGACTCTCCACGAACACCGGGGAGCTGTTTTTT.

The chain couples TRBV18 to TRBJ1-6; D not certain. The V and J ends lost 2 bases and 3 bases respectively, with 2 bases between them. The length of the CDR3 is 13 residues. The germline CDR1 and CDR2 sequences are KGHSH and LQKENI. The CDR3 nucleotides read TGTGCCAGCTCACCATACTATAATTCACCCCTCCACTTT. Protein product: CASSPYYNSPLHF.

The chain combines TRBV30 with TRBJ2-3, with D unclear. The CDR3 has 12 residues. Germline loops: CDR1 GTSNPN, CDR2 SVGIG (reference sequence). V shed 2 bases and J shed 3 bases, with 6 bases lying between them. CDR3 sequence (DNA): TGTGCCTGGAGTAGCAGGACAGATACGCAGTATTTT. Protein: CAWSSRTDTQYF.